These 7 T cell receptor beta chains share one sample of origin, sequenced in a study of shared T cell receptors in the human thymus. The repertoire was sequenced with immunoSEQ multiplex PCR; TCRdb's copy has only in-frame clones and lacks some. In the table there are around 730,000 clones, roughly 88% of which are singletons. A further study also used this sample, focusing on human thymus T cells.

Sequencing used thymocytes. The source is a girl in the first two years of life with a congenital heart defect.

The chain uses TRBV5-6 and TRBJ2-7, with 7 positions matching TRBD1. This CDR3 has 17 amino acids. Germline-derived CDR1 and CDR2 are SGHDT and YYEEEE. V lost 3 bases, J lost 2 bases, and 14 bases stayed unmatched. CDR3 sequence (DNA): TGTGCCAGCAGCTGGGGGACAGAAGGGGCGACTGCCTACGAGCAGTACTTC. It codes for CASSWGTEGATAYEQYF. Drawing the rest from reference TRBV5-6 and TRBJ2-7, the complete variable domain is DAGVTQSPTHLIKTRGQQVTLRCSPKSGHDTVSWYQQALGQGPQFIFQYYEEEERQRGNFPDRFSGHQFPNYSSELNVNALLLGDSALYLCASSWGTEGATAYEQYFGPGTRLTVT.

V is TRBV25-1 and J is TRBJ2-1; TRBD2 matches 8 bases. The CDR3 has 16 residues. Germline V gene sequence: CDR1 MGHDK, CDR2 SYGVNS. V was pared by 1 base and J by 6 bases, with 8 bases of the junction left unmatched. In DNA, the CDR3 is TGTGCCAGCAGTGAATCTCGGCGGGGGGAGGCCAATGAGCAGTTCTTC. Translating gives CASSESRRGEANEQFF. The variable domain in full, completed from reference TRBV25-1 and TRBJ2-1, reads EADIYQTPRYLVIGTGKKITLECSQTMGHDKMYWYQQDPGMELHLIHYSYGVNSTEKGDLSSESTVSRIRTEHFPLTLESARPSHTSQYLCASSESRRGEANEQFFGPGTRLTVL.

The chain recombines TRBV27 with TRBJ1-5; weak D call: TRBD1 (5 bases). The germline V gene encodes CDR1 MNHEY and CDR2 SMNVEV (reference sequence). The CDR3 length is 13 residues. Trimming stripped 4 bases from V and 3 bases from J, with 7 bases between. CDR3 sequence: CASSSGFNQPQHF. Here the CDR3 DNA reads TGTGCCAGCAGTTCAGGGTTCAATCAGCCCCAGCATTTT.

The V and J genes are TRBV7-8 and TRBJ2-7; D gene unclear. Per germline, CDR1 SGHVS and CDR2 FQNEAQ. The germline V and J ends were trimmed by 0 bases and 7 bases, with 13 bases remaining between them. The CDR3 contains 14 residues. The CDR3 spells CASSLAGSPGEQYF. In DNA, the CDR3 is TGTGCCAGCAGCTTAGCTGGCAGCCCCGGGGAGCAGTACTTC.

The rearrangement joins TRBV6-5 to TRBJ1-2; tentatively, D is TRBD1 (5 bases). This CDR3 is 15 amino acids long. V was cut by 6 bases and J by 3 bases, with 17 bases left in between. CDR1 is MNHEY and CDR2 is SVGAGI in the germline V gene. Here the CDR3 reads CASSQRQGRDYGYTF. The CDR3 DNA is TGTGCCAGCAGCCAGCGTCAGGGAAGGGACTATGGCTACACCTTC.

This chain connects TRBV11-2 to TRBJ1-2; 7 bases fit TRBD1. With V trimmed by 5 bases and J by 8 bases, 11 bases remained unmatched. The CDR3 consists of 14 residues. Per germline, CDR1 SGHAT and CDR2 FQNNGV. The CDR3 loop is CASSRAPTGDGYTF. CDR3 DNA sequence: TGTGCCAGCAGCCGTGCCCCAACAGGGGACGGCTACACCTTC.

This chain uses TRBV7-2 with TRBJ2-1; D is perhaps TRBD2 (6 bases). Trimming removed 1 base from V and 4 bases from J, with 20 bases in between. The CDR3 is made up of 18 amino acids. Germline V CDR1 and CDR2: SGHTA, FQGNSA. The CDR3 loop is CASSLEGLWGDQYNEQFF. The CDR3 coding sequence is TGTGCCAGCAGCTTAGAGGGTCTTTGGGGGGACCAATACAATGAGCAGTTCTTC.